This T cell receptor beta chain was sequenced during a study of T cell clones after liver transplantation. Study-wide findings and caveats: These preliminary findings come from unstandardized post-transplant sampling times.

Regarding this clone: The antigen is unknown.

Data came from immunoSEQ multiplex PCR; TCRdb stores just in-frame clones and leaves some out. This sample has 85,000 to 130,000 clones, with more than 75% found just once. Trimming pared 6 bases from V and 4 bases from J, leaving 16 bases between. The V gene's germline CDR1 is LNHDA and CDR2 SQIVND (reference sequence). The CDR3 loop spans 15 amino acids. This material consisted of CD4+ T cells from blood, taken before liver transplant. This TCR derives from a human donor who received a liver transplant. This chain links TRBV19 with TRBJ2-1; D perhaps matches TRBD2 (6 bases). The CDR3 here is CASSSRRAGYNEQFF. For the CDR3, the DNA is TGTGCCAGTAGCTCCCGGAGGGCGGGATACAATGAGCAGTTCTTC.